Reported below is one TCR beta chain. Its antigen remains unknown. This entry comes from a study of cytomegalovirus exposure and HLA in healthy donors. The CDR3 contains 16 residues. Germline CDR1 is KGHSH and CDR2 is LQKENI. V lost 3 bases and J 7 bases, leaving 19 bases between the germline ends. The PCR had 60 Vbeta and 13 Jbeta primers. Generated by immunoSEQ multiplex PCR, the TCRdb table keeps only in-frame clones and is missing some. The top ten clones hold roughly 1.6% of a sample with under 200,000 clones, approximately 75% of them seen once. Broader study findings: Indistinguishable V segments such as TRBV6-2 and TRBV6-3 were excluded. For cytomegalovirus status, the classifier reportedly gave diagnoses with high specificity and sensitivity.

What was sequenced was PBMCs. V is TRBV18 and J is TRBJ1-5; TRBD1 might be the D (5 bases). The receptor was isolated from a girl between 5 and 17 years old in good health and CMV-seronegative. DNA of the CDR3: TGTGCCAGCTCACCCAACCGGGCCGACGGGGGACAGCCCCAGCATTTT. Residues: CASSPNRADGGQPQHF.